The clone carrying this TCR beta chain was counted only a few times. The sample comes from a study of response to subunit inactivated influenza vaccine. TCRdb itself ran the RT-PCR reads through MiXCR, one entry per CDR3 protein. The data hold more than 500,000 distinct CDR3 sequences, with around 11% observed a single time. There are 14 residues in the CDR3. J was trimmed by 3 bases and V by 7 bases; bases with no gene match: 7. Germline CDR1 MNHEY, CDR2 SVGEGT. These data are also associated with another study on T cells expressing NK-cell markers. Per that study: TCR beta libraries carry UMIs added by 5'RACE template switching. For six donors, the dominant NKG2C+ clonotypes made up roughly 1.0-7.0% of their CD8+ T cells. Leadership of the CD3+CD56-NKG2C+ fraction also belonged to these clonotypes in four donors.

This sequence joins TRBV6-2 or TRBV6-3 and TRBJ1-2, with 8 bases that match TRBD1. The sample in question was PBMCs from blood, obtained on the day of vaccination. The receptor's source is a man in his forties or fifties who received an inactivated influenza vaccine. The CDR3 is CASKKTGVDYGYTF. CDR3 nucleotide sequence: TGTGCCAGCAAGAAGACAGGGGTGGACTATGGCTACACCTTC.